Listed below are T cell receptor beta chains from one sample, sequenced in a study of cytomegalovirus exposure and HLA in healthy donors. The assay was immunoSEQ multiplex PCR, and TCRdb's table has in-frame clones only and misses some. This sample has 140,000 or so clones, with 72% found just once. What was sequenced was PBMCs. The origin of the receptors is a man aged 35 to 55 in good health and CMV-seronegative. Both conserved end residues are part of each CDR3. A D gene is named only where the DNA matches it firmly. Some rows mark clone size as missing; the rest say once, few, many or name a class of expanded clone.

d_gene,v_gene,j_gene,abundance,CDR3aa,CDR3nt
.,TRBV9,TRBJ2-2,.,CASSVSRQIRNTGELFF,TGTGCCAGCAGCGTGTCTCGCCAGATACGGAACACCGGGGAGCTGTTTTTT
.,TRBV5-1,TRBJ2-3,few,CASRNVQQGPDTQYF,TGCGCCAGCAGAAACGTTCAACAGGGTCCAGATACGCAGTATTTT
.,TRBV28,TRBJ2-7,few,CASSLSPLNYEQYF,TGTGCCAGCAGTTTATCCCCACTTAACTACGAGCAGTACTTC
.,TRBV5-1,TRBJ2-7,.,CASSSNRDGAEKRYEQYF,TGCGCCAGCAGCTCAAACAGGGATGGTGCGGAGAAGCGATACGAGCAGTACTTC
.,TRBV7-8,TRBJ1-3,.,CASSWSDSSGNTIYF,TGTGCCAGCAGCTGGTCGGACAGCTCTGGAAACACCATATATTTT
.,TRBV7-8,TRBJ1-2,.,CASSDRRTRDSGYTF,TGTGCCAGCAGCGACAGAAGAACCAGGGATTCTGGCTACACCTTC
.,TRBV5-4,TRBJ1-5,once,CASSLRGGPQHF,TGTGCCAGCAGCTTGAGGGGAGGGCCCCAGCATTTT
.,TRBV28,TRBJ1-4,.,CASSPEVGGFREKLFF,TGTGCCAGCAGCCCTGAGGTTGGGGGGTTTCGGGAAAAACTGTTTTTT
.,TRBV9,TRBJ2-5,.,CASSVGTGTNQETQYF,TGTGCCAGCAGCGTTGGGACCGGGACAAACCAAGAGACCCAGTACTTC
.,TRBV4-3,TRBJ1-5,few,CASSQETGRNQPQHF,TGCGCCAGCAGCCAAGAAACGGGTAGGAATCAGCCCCAGCATTTT
TRBD2,TRBV7-2,TRBJ2-7,.,CASSLAGATYEQYF,TGTGCCAGCAGCCTAGCGGGAGCGACCTACGAGCAGTACTTC
TRBD1,TRBV27,TRBJ1-2,.,CASSLYGQAPYGYTF,TGTGCCAGCAGTCTCTACGGACAGGCCCCATATGGCTACACCTTC